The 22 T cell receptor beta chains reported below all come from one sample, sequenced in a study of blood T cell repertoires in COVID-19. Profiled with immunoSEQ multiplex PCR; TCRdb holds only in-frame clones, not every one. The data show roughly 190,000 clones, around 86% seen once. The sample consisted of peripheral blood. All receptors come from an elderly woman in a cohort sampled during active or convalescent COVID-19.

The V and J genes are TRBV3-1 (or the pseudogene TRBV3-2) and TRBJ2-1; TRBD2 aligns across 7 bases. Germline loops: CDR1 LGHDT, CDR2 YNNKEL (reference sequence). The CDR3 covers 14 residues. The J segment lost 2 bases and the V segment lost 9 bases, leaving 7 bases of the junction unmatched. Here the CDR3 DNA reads TGTGCCAGTGGGGGGAGGGACCCCTACAATGAGCAGTTCTTC. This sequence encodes CASGGRDPYNEQFF.

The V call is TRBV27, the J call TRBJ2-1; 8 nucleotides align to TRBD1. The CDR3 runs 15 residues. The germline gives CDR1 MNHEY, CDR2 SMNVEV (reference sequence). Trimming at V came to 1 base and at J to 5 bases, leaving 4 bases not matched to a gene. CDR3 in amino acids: CASSLYRGMNNEQFF. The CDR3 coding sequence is TGTGCCAGCAGTTTATACAGGGGGATGAACAATGAGCAGTTCTTC.

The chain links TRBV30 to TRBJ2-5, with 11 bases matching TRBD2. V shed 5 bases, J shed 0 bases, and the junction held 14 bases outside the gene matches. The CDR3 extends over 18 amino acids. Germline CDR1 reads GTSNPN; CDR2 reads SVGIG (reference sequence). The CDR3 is CAWATPGTSGSYQETQYF. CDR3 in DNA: TGTGCCTGGGCCACCCCCGGGACTAGCGGCTCGTACCAAGAGACCCAGTACTTC.

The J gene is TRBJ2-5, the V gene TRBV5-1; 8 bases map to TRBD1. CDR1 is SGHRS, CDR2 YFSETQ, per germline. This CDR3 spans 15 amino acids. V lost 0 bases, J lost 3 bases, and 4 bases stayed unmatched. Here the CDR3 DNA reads TGCGCCAGCAGCTTGGTCGGACAGGGAGAAGAGACCCAGTACTTC. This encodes CASSLVGQGEETQYF. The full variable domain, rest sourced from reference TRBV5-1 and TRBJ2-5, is KAGVTQTPRYLIKTRGQQVTLSCSPISGHRSVSWYQQTPGQGLQFLFEYFSETQRNKGNFPGRFSGRQFSNSRSEMNVSTLELGDSALYLCASSLVGQGEETQYFGPGTRLLVL.

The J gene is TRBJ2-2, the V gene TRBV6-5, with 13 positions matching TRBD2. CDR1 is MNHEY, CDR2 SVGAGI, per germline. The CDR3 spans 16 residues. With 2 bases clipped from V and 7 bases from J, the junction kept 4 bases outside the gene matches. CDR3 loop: CASSYGLAGVSGELFF. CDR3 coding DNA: TGTGCCAGCAGTTACGGACTAGCGGGAGTAAGCGGGGAGCTGTTTTTT.

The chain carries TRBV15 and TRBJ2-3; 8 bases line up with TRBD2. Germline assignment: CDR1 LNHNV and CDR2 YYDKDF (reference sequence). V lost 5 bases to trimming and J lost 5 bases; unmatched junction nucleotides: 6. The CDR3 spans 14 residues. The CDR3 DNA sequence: TGTGCCACCAGCGATCGGGGGGGCCTAGATACGCAGTATTTT. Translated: CATSDRGGLDTQYF.

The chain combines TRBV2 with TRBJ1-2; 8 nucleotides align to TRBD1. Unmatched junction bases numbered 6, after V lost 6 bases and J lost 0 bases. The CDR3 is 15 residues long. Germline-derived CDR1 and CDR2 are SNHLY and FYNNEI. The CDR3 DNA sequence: TGTGCCAGCAGAAACGGACAGGGTGCTAACTATGGCTACACCTTC. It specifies CASRNGQGANYGYTF.

DNA for the CDR3: TGTGCCAGCTATACCCGGGACAGGGGATTTTCCGGGGAGCTGTTTTTT. Protein sequence: CASYTRDRGFSGELFF. The chain carries TRBV27 and TRBJ2-2; the match to TRBD1 covers 10 bases. The trim removed 8 bases at V and 6 bases at J, leaving 12 bases unmatched. The V gene's germline CDR1 is MNHEY and CDR2 SMNVEV (reference sequence). The CDR3 loop spans 16 amino acids.

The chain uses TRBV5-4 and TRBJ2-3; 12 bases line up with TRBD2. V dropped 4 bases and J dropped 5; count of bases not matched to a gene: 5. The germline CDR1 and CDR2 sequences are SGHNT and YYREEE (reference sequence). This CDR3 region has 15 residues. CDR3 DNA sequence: TGTGCCAGCAGCCCCGGACTAGCGGGGCAAGATACGCAGTATTTT. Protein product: CASSPGLAGQDTQYF.

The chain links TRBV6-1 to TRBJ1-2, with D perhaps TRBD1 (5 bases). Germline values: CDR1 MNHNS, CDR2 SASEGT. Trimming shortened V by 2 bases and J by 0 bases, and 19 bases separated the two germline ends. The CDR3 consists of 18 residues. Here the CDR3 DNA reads TGTGCCAGCAGTGAATTTCCGACCGGGGGGGGAGCTAACTATGGCTACACCTTC. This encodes CASSEFPTGGGANYGYTF.

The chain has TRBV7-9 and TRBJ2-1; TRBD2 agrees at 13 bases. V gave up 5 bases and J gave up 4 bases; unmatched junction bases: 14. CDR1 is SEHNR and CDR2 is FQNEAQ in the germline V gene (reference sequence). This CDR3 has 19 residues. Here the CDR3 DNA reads TGTGCCAGCAGCCTACCCCCGGGACTAGCGGGGATGCGGTACAATGAGCAGTTCTTC. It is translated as CASSLPPGLAGMRYNEQFF.

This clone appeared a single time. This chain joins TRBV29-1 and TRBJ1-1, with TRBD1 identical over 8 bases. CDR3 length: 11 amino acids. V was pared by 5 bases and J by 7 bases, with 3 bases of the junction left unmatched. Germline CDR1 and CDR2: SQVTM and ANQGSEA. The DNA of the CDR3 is TGCAGCGTTTACGGACAGGGTGAAGCTTTCTTT. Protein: CSVYGQGEAFF.

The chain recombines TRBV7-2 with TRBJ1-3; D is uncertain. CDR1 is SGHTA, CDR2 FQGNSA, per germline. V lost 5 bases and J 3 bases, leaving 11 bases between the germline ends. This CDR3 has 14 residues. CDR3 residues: CASSPPGFGNTIYF. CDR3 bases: TGTGCCAGCAGCCCCCCCGGGTTTGGAAACACCATATATTTT.

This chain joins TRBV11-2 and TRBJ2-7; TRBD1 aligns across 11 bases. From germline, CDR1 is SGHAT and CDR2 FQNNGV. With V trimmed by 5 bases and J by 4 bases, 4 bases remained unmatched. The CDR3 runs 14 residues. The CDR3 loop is CASSKGTGGYEQYV. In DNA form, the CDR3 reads TGTGCCAGCAGCAAAGGGACAGGGGGTTACGAGCAGTACGTC.

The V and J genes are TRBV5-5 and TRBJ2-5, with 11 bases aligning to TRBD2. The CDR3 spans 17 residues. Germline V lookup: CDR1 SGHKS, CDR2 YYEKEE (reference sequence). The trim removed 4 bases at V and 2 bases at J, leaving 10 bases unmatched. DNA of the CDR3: TGTGCCAGCAGCCCCTCGGGAACTAGCGGGGGACAAGAGACCCAGTACTTC. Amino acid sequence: CASSPSGTSGGQETQYF. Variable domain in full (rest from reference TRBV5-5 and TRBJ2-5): DAGVTQSPTHLIKTRGQQVTLRCSPISGHKSVSWYQQVLGQGPQFIFQYYEKEERGRGNFPDRFSARQFPNYSSELNVNALLLGDSALYLCASSPSGTSGGQETQYFGPGTRLLVL.

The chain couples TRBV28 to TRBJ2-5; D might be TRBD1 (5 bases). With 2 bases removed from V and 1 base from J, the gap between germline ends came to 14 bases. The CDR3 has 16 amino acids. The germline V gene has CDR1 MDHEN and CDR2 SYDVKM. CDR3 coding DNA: TGTGCCAGCAGTTTAAGGAAAAGACAGTTCCAAGAGACCCAGTACTTC. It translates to CASSLRKRQFQETQYF.

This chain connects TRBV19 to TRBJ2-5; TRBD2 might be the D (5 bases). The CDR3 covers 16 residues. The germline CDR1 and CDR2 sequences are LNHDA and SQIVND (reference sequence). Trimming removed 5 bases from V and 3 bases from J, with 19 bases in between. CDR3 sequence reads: CASSPLVLGLKETQYF. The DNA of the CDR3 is TGTGCCAGTAGTCCCCTCGTCTTAGGACTGAAAGAGACCCAGTACTTC.

The CDR3 spells CASSFSETQYF. The CDR3 DNA sequence: TGTGCCAGCAGTTTCTCAGAGACCCAGTACTTC. The chain is built from TRBV12-3 or TRBV12-4 and TRBJ2-5, with D uncertain. CDR3 length equals 11 residues. Trimming removed 3 bases from V and 4 bases from J, with 3 bases in between.

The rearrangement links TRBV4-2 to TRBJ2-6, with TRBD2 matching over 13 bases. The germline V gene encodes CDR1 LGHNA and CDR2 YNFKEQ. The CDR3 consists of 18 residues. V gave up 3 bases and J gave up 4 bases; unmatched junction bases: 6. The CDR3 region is CASSQAGLAGLGANVLTF. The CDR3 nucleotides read TGTGCCAGCAGCCAGGCGGGACTAGCGGGGCTCGGGGCCAACGTCCTGACTTTC.

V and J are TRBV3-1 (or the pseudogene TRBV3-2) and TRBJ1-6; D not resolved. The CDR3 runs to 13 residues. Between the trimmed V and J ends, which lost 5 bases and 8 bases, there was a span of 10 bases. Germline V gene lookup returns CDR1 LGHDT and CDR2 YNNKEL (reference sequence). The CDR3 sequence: CASSSTDYSPLHF. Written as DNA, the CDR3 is TGTGCCAGCAGCAGTACGGACTATTCACCCCTCCACTTT.

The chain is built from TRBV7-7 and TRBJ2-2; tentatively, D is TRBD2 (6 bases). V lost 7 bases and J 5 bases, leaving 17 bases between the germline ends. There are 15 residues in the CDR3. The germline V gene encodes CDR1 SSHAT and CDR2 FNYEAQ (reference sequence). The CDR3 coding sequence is TGTGCCAGCACGCGGGACGGGGAGAGGACCGGGGAGCTGTTTTTT. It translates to CASTRDGERTGELFF.

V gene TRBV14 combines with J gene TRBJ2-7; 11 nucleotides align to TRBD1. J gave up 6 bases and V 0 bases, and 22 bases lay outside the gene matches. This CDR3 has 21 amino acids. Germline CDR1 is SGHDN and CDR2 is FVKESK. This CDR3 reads CASSQERQKRKSGTGGIEQYF. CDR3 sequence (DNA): TGTGCCAGCAGCCAAGAGCGTCAGAAGAGAAAGAGCGGGACAGGGGGAATCGAGCAGTACTTC.